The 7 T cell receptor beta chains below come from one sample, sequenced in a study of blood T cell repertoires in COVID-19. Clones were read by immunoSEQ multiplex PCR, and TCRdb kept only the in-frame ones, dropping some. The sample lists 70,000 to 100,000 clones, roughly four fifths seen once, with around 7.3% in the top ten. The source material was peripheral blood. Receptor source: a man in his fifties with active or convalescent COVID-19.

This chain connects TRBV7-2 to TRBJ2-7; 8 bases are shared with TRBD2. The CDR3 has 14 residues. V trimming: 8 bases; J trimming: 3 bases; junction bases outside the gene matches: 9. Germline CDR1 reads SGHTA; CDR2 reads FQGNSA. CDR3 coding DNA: TGTGCCAGCTCCGGAAGCGGGGGAAACTACGAGCAGTACTTC. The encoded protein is CASSGSGGNYEQYF.

The CDR3 is CASTPGQGRSPLHF. The CDR3 bases are TGTGCCAGCACCCCGGGACAGGGTCGTTCACCCCTCCACTTT. The rearrangement uses TRBV27 and TRBJ1-6; TRBD1 matches 9 bases. Germline CDR1 MNHEY, CDR2 SMNVEV (reference sequence). There are 14 residues in the CDR3. With 7 bases clipped from V and 9 bases from J, the junction kept 7 bases outside the gene matches.

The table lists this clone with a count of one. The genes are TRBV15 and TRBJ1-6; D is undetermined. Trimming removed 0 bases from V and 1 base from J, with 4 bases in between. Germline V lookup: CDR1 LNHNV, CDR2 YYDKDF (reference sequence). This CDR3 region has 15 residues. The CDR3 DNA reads TGTGCCACCAGCAGAGACGGTTCCTATAATTCACCCCTCCACTTT. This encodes CATSRDGSYNSPLHF.

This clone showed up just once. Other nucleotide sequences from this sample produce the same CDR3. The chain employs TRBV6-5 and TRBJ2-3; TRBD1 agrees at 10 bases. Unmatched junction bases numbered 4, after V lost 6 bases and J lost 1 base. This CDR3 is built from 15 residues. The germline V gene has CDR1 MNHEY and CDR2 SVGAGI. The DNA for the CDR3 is TGTGCCAGCAGACCCGGGACAGGGGGCACAGATACGCAGTATTTT. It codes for CASRPGTGGTDTQYF.

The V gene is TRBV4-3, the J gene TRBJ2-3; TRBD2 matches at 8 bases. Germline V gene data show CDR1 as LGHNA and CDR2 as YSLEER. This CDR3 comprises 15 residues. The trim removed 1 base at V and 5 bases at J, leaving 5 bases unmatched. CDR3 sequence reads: CASSQARTSLDTQYF. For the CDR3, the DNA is TGCGCCAGCAGCCAAGCCAGGACTAGCCTAGATACGCAGTATTTT.

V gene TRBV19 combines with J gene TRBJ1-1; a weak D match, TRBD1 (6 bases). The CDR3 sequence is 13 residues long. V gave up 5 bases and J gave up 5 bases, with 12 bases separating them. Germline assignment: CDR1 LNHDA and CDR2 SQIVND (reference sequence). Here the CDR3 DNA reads TGTGCCAGTAGTCCGGGGGGCAGGACTGAAGCTTTCTTT. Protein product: CASSPGGRTEAFF.

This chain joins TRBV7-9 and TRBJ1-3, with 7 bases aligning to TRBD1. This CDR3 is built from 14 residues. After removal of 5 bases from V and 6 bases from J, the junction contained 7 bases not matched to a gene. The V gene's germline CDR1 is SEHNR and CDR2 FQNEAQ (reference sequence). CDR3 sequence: CASSQTGLPNTIYF. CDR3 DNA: TGTGCCAGCAGCCAGACAGGGCTTCCAAACACCATATATTTT.